The entry that follows covers one T cell receptor (beta chain) sequence. The V segment lost 1 base and the J segment 4 bases; nucleotides outside the gene matches: 2. Per the germline V gene, CDR1 is SGHVS and CDR2 is FNYEAQ. The CDR3 totals 15 residues. Donors were grouped by their self-reported clinical history. Repertoires were generated with immunoSEQ multiplex PCR, while TCRdb's copy carries only in-frame clones and drops some. The sample records around 400,000 clones, roughly 80% being singletons. The sample is drawn from a study of blood T cell repertoires in COVID-19. For the study at large: Spain, Italy and the United States supplied samples that represented acute and convalescent COVID-19.

The V call is TRBV7-6, the J call TRBJ2-2, with 8 positions matching TRBD1. This sequence was found in a woman aged 45-65 years who had recovered from COVID-19. The sequenced sample consisted of PBMCs or T cells enriched from blood (not recorded which). DNA for the CDR3: TGTGCCAGCAGCTTAGTGGACAGGGTCACCGGGGAGCTGTTTTTT. Translated, it gives CASSLVDRVTGELFF.